What follows describes a single T cell receptor (beta chain). This specimen belongs to a study of blood T cell repertoires in COVID-19. Per the study methods: Reference gene primer amplification gave estimated nucleated cell counts. Produced via immunoSEQ multiplex PCR; TCRdb's table is partial and in-frame only. The V and J calls and clone size are taken from that table; D and trimming were inferred from the DNA. Of 80,000 to 100,000 clones in the sample, roughly 80% were seen once. Germline values: CDR1 SGHTA, CDR2 FQGNSA. V gave up 5 bases and J gave up 3 bases, with 11 bases separating them. This CDR3 has 14 amino acids.

The V gene is TRBV7-2, the J gene TRBJ1-5; a weak D match, TRBD1 (6 bases). The sequencing input was peripheral blood. The clonotype originates from a woman older than 75 with active or convalescent COVID-19. The CDR3 protein is CASSPGQFNQPQHF. The CDR3 DNA reads TGTGCCAGCAGCCCGGGACAATTCAATCAGCCCCAGCATTTT. The variable domain in full, completed from reference TRBV7-2 and TRBJ1-5, reads GAGVSQSPSNKVTEKGKDVELRCDPISGHTALYWYRQSLGQGLEFLIYFQGNSAPDKSGLPSDRFSAERTGGSVSTLTIQRTQQEDSAVYLCASSPGQFNQPQHFGDGTRLSIL.